This T cell receptor beta chain was identified in a study of blood T cell repertoires in COVID-19. The length of the CDR3 is 16 residues. Germline loops: CDR1 MNHEY, CDR2 SVGEGT. The ends were cut back, 0 bases at V and 0 bases at J, with 12 bases in the middle. Followed longitudinally, the Seattle patients had been enrolled during active infection. Libraries were prepared by immunoSEQ multiplex PCR; TCRdb keeps only in-frame clonotypes and omits some of them. The sample includes 180,000 or so clones, over 75% seen only once; the top ten take about 18%. The sample comprised peripheral blood. The rearrangement uses TRBV6-2 or TRBV6-3 and TRBJ2-7, with no clear D. The receptor was isolated from a person between 65 and 80 years old with COVID-19, enrolled during active disease. Here the CDR3 DNA reads TGTGCCAGCAGTTACTCGAGGCGCGGCCGCTCCTACGAGCAGTACTTC. Its translation: CASSYSRRGRSYEQYF.